This T cell receptor (beta chain) was identified during a study of CD8+CD57+ T cells in acquired aplastic anemia. Study as a whole: Quantities of DNA derived from sorted CD4+ and CD8+ cells averaged approximately 3 ug.

This clonotype was observed a handful of times. Its matching antigen is unknown. The patients chosen for sequencing had shown expansion of CD8+CD57+ cells (detected by flow cytometry). Each patient carried a diagnosis of severe acquired aplastic anemia. Each patient gave a blood sample that was collected before any therapy had been received. Genomic DNA was employed as the template in profiling TCR beta VDJ and CDR3. MiXCR, run by TCRdb on the reads, gives a single entry per CDR3 protein. The sample holds approximately 150,000 distinct CDR3 sequences, 60% to 80% seen once. Overall study results and limits: Patients shared 25 to 30 CD8+ CDR3 sequences with controls.

The CDR3 is 17 residues long. Looked up from germline, CDR1 is LNHDA and CDR2 is SQIVND (reference sequence). With V trimmed by 4 bases and J by 2 bases, 14 bases remained unmatched. The chain joins TRBV19 to TRBJ2-7; 7 bases are shared with TRBD1. The sample comprised sorted CD4+, CD8+, or CD8+CD57+ T cells (not recorded which) from PBMCs. The sequence was obtained from a human donor with aplastic anemia. The CDR3 protein is CASSNPETGTVTYEQYF. In nucleotides, the CDR3 is TGTGCCAGTAGTAACCCCGAGACAGGGACCGTTACCTACGAGCAGTACTTC. Combining the CDR3 with reference TRBV19 and TRBJ2-7 gives the whole variable domain DGGITQSPKYLFRKEGQNVTLSCEQNLNHDAMYWYRQDPGQGLRLIYYSQIVNDFQKGDIAEGYSVSREKKESFPLTVTSAQKNPTAFYLCASSNPETGTVTYEQYFGPGTRLTVT.